The clone carrying this TCR beta chain was observed many times. Its target is unknown. This record belongs to a study of early T cells in non-severe SARS-CoV-2 infection. V was trimmed by 6 bases and J by 9 bases, leaving 15 bases between them. The CDR3 has 14 amino acids. Regarding the study as a whole: Missing private and CD4 specificities, VDJdb matching favored anti-spike CD8 responses.

Unique molecular identifiers were attached to individual cDNA molecules. TCRdb reprocessed the 5' RACE reads with MiXCR, giving one entry per CDR3 protein. The repertoire consists of around 61,000 distinct CDR3 sequences, with roughly 12% occurring once and the leading ten covering about 3%. The gene calls are TRBV12-3 or TRBV12-4 and TRBJ1-6; D might be TRBD1 (6 bases). This sequence was found in an adult who was a healthcare worker with PCR-confirmed SARS-CoV-2 infection or an uninfected control (not recorded which). Material: whole blood. In nucleotides, the CDR3 is TGTGCCAGCAGCCCGGGACAAGGACGTTCACCCCTCCACTTT. Its protein is CASSPGQGRSPLHF.